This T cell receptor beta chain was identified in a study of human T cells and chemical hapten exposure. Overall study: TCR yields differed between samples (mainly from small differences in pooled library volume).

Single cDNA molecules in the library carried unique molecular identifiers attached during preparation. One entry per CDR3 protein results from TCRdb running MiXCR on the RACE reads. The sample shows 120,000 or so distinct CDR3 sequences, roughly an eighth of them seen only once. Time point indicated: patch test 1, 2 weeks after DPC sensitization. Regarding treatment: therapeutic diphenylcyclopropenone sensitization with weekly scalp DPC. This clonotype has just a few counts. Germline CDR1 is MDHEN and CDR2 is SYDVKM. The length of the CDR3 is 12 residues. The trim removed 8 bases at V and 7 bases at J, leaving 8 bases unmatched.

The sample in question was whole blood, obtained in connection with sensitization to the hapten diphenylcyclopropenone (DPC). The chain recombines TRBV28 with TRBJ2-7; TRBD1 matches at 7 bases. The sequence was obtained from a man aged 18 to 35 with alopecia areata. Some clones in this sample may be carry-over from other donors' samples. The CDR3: CASRDRVGEQYF. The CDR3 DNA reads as TGTGCCAGCCGGGACAGAGTCGGGGAGCAGTACTTC.